This section outlines one TCR beta chain sequence together with its context. Its antigen is still unknown. This CDR3 region has 15 residues. The junction had 6 bases not matched to a gene; V was cut back by 4 bases and J by 7 bases. Germline lookup yields CDR1 ENHRY and CDR2 SYGVKD. The data were obtained in a study of cytomegalovirus exposure and HLA in healthy donors. The study, taken as a whole, reports: More clonal expansion characterized HLA-associated TCR beta chains than equally common others in a later analysis.

PCR involved 60 Vbeta and 13 Jbeta primers. Sequencing was performed with immunoSEQ multiplex PCR; in TCRdb, only in-frame clones are kept and a portion is missing. This table holds 100,000 or so clones, roughly 75% found once. Input material: PBMCs. The chain joins TRBV10-3 to TRBJ1-4; TRBD1 aligns across 10 bases. This receptor was taken from a male donor in good health and CMV-seropositive. CDR3 protein: CAISGTGGVFEKLFF. The CDR3 coding sequence is TGTGCCATCAGTGGGACAGGGGGTGTGTTTGAAAAACTGTTTTTT.